This T cell receptor beta chain was recovered during a study of early T cells in non-severe SARS-CoV-2 infection. Study information: Sequenced material consisted of bulk RNA (from unsorted whole blood), and chains were unpaired.

General study points: Reliance on VDJdb matching favored anti-spike CD8 responses; private and CD4 specificities were missed.

CDR1 and CDR2 from the germline V gene are SGHTA and FQGTGA. The CDR3 loop spans 13 amino acids. Between the trimmed V and J ends, which lost 0 bases and 6 bases, there was a span of 8 bases. Each cDNA molecule carried a unique molecular identifier. TCRdb passed the 5' RACE reads through MiXCR, listing each CDR3 protein once. This sample has about 73,000 distinct CDR3 sequences, with roughly 15% found just once. The sample holds a few counts of this clonotype. Its antigen remains unidentified. The V call is TRBV7-3, the J call TRBJ1-2; TRBD1 might be the D (5 bases). Source material: whole blood. This receptor was identified in an adult who was a healthcare worker with PCR-confirmed SARS-CoV-2 infection or an uninfected control (not recorded which). This CDR3 is CASSLTWGDGYTF. The CDR3 nucleotides are TGTGCCAGCAGCTTAACGTGGGGGGATGGCTACACCTTC.